This T cell receptor beta chain comes out of a study of shared clonotypes between healthy human individuals. Libraries were prepared by immunoSEQ multiplex PCR; TCRdb keeps only in-frame clonotypes and omits some of them. This table holds approximately 2,300,000 clones, about 90% found once. V was trimmed by 3 bases and J by 2 bases, leaving 5 bases between them. This CDR3 has 13 amino acids. Germline V gene lookup returns CDR1 SGHAT and CDR2 FQNNGV. This chain uses TRBV11-2 with TRBJ1-3; D gene unclear. The sequenced sample consisted of naive CD4+ T cells from PBMCs. As for subset: CD45RA+ positively selected. This clonotype was obtained from a man aged 18 to 35 in good health. Some clones in this sample may be carry-over from other donors' samples. CDR3 nucleotides: TGTGCCAGCAGCTTTTATCCTGGAAACACCATATATTTT. It encodes CASSFYPGNTIYF.